This is a list of T cell receptor beta chains from one sample in a study of regulatory T cells in long-lasting Graves disease. TCRdb passed the multiplex PCR reads through MiXCR, listing each CDR3 protein once. The data show 400,000 to 500,000 distinct CDR3 sequences, with 20% to 25% seen just once and more than 6% held by the top ten. The specimen was peripheral blood mononuclear cells (PBMCs), collected when the disease was refractory, from a patient treated with antithyroid drugs. All receptors derive from a female donor with Graves disease. CDR3s include the opening cysteine and the closing phenylalanine or tryptophan. The order of the fields is D gene, clone size, V gene, J gene, CDR3 DNA, CDR3 protein. D genes are given only for firm matches. Only part of the rows carry a size: once, few, many, or a class if the clone is expanded.

TRBD1	many	TRBV15	TRBJ1-4	TGTGCCACCAGCAGCTTTGCTGGGACAGGTCTTGAAAAACTGTTTTTT	CATSSFAGTGLEKLFF
.	.	TRBV19	TRBJ1-1	TGTGCCAGTAGTAGAGGGGGGGATTTCCCAACTGAAGCTTTCTTT	CASSRGGDFPTEAFF
.	.	TRBV7-2	TRBJ1-5	TGTGCCAGCAGCTTAGACGGTCTCCAGCCCCAGCATTTT	CASSLDGLQPQHF
.	many	TRBV12-3/TRBV12-4	TRBJ1-2	TGTGCCATCAGCCGGCAGGGTGACTATGGCTACACCTTC	CAISRQGDYGYTF
TRBD1	many	TRBV28	TRBJ1-5	TGTGCCAGCAGGGGACAGGAGGTTAGTCAGCCCCAGCATTTT	CASRGQEVSQPQHF
.	.	TRBV5-6	TRBJ1-6	TGTGCCAGCAGCTCGGACCTATCCGATGATAATTCACCCCTCCACTTT	CASSSDLSDDNSPLHF
.	.	TRBV24-1	TRBJ2-5	TGTGCCACCAGTGATTTTGCCGGGTCACCCCCAGAGACCCAGTACTTC	CATSDFAGSPPETQYF
.	few	TRBV6-9	TRBJ2-2	TGTGCCAGCAGTTACGGAGCAGGGAACACCGGGGAGCTGTTTTTT	CASSYGAGNTGELFF
.	.	TRBV5-1	TRBJ1-1	TGCGCCAGCAGCTTGGAAAAGAGTTTGAACACTGAAGCTTTCTTT	CASSLEKSLNTEAFF
.	many	TRBV3-1	TRBJ1-5	TGTGCCAGCAGCCAAGACCGAGGGCCCCAGCATTTT	CASSQDRGPQHF
.	.	TRBV5-1	TRBJ2-1	TGTGCCAGCAGTTTGGGGTCCTACAATGAGCAGTTCTTC	CASSLGSYNEQFF
TRBD1	few	TRBV7-2	TRBJ2-7	TGTGCCAGCAGCCCCAAAAACGACAGGGATCCCTACGAGCAGTACTTC	CASSPKNDRDPYEQYF
TRBD1	many	TRBV11-3	TRBJ2-5	TGTGCCAGCAGTTTCCGGGACAGACAAGAGACCCAGTACTTC	CASSFRDRQETQYF
.	few	TRBV29-1	TRBJ2-5	TGCAGCGTAAGACAGACTGGACCGGGGGAGACCCAGTACTTC	CSVRQTGPGETQYF
.	.	TRBV29-1	TRBJ2-5	TGCAGCGTTGAGGGCAGACTGAAGGAAGAGACCCAGTACTTC	CSVEGRLKEETQYF
.	few	TRBV9	TRBJ1-5	TGTGCCAGCAGCCAGACAGACATGGGTCAGCCCCAGCATTTT	CASSQTDMGQPQHF
.	.	TRBV25-1	TRBJ1-6	TGTGCCAGCAGTGACTGGGGTAATTCACCCCTCCACTTT	CASSDWGNSPLHF
TRBD1	few	TRBV27	TRBJ2-3	TGTGCCAGCAGTTTATCGAAAGGGGGCGCTTCAGATACGCAGTATTTT	CASSLSKGGASDTQYF
.	.	TRBV5-4	TRBJ2-3	TGTGCCAGCAGCCCTCTAACAGGGACTTACGAAGATACGCAGTATTTT	CASSPLTGTYEDTQYF
TRBD2	many	TRBV6-1	TRBJ2-7	TGTGCCAGCACCCGAGAAGCGGGAGCCTACGAGCAGTACTTC	CASTREAGAYEQYF
.	.	TRBV19	TRBJ2-2	TGTGCCAGTAGTACATCGGACGCCGCGAACACCGGGGAGCTGTTTTTT	CASSTSDAANTGELFF
.	.	TRBV5-1	TRBJ1-1	TGCGCCAGCAGGGAGCCGGGACACACTGAAGCTTTCTTT	CASREPGHTEAFF
.	few	TRBV20-1	TRBJ1-1	TGCAGTGCTAGTAAGTCCGGGTTACCTATGAACACTGAAGCTTTCTTT	CSASKSGLPMNTEAFF
TRBD2	.	TRBV11-1	TRBJ2-1	TGTGCCAGCAGCTTAGAGAATAGCGGGCGATACAATGAGCAGTTCTTC	CASSLENSGRYNEQFF
TRBD1	.	TRBV4-3	TRBJ1-1	TGCGCCAGCAGCCACGGACAGGGAGCCGAAGCTTTCTTT	CASSHGQGAEAFF
.	.	TRBV20-1	TRBJ2-7	TGCAGTGCTAGCCGGCAGGGCATCTACGAGCAGTACTTC	CSASRQGIYEQYF